This T cell receptor beta chain was identified in a study of T cells after yellow fever vaccination. Via MiXCR, TCRdb re-called the 5' RACE reads, giving one row per CDR3 protein. The table records a few hundred thousand distinct CDR3 sequences, around 3.9% of them present only once. This clonotype was detected many times. V was pared by 2 bases and J by 1 base, with 4 bases of the junction left unmatched. The CDR3 loop spans 14 amino acids. Germline V lookup: CDR1 DFQATT, CDR2 SNEGSKA (reference sequence). The receptor comes from a man between 18 and 29 years old who received the YFV17D yellow fever vaccine. Source: PBMCs, taken 5 days after the yellow fever booster vaccination. This chain connects TRBV20-1 to TRBJ1-1, with 7 bases identical to TRBD1. This CDR3 reads CSARWPGGNTEAFF. In DNA form, the CDR3 reads TGCAGTGCTAGATGGCCAGGGGGGAACACTGAAGCTTTCTTT.